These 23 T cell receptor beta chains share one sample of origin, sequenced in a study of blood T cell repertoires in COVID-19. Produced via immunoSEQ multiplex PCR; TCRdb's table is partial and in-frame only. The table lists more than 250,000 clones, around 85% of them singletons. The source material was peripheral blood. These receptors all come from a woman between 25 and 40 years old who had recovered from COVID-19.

Here the CDR3 reads CASRKTPDMNTEAFF. In nucleotides, the CDR3 is TGTGCCAGTAGAAAGACGCCTGACATGAACACTGAAGCTTTCTTT. The V call is TRBV19, the J call TRBJ1-1, with D hard to call. The germline V gene has CDR1 LNHDA and CDR2 SQIVND (reference sequence). V was cut by 6 bases and J by 0 bases, with 14 bases left in between. There are 15 residues in the CDR3.

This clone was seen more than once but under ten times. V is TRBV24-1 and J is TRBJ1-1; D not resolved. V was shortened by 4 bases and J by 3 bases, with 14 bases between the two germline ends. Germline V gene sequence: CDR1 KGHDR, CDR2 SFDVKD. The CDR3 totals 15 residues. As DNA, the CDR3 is TGTGCCACCAGTGACTCGAGATTGTTCGACACTGAAGCTTTCTTT. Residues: CATSDSRLFDTEAFF.

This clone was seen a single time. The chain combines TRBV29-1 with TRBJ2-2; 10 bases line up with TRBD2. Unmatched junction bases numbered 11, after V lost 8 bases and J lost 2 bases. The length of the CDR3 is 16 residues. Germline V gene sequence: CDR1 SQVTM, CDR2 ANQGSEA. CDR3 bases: TGCAGCTTCACCTTCGGACTAGCGGATAACACCGGGGAGCTGTTTTTT. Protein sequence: CSFTFGLADNTGELFF.

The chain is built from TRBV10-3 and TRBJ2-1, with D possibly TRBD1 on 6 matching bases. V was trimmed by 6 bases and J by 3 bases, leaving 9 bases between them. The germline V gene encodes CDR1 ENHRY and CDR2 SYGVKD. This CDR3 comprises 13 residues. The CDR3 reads CAIRRQDYNEQFF. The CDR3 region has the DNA TGTGCCATCAGAAGACAGGACTACAATGAGCAGTTCTTC.

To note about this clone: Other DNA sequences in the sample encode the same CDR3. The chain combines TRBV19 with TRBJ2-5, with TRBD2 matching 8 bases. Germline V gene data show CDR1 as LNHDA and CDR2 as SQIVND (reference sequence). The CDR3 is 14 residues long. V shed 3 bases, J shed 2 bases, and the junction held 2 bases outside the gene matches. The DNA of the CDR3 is TGTGCCAGTAGTATCCGGGGGGGACAAGAGACCCAGTACTTC. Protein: CASSIRGGQETQYF. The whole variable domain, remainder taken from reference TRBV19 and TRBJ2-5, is DGGITQSPKYLFRKEGQNVTLSCEQNLNHDAMYWYRQDPGQGLRLIYYSQIVNDFQKGDIAEGYSVSREKKESFPLTVTSAQKNPTAFYLCASSIRGGQETQYFGPGTRLLVL.

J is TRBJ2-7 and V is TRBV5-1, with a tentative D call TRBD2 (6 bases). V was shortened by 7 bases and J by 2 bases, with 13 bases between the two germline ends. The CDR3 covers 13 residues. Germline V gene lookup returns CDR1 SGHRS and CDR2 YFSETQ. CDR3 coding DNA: TGCGCCAGCGCTTGGACTATCGCCTACGAGCAGTACTTC. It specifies CASAWTIAYEQYF.

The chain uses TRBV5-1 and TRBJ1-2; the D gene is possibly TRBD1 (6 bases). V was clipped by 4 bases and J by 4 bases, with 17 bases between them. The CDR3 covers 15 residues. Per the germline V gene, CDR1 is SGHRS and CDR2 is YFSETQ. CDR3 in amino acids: CASSHRDKTIYGYTF. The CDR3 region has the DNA TGCGCCAGCAGCCACCGGGACAAGACCATCTATGGCTACACCTTC. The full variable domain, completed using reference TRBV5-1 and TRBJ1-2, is KAGVTQTPRYLIKTRGQQVTLSCSPISGHRSVSWYQQTPGQGLQFLFEYFSETQRNKGNFPGRFSGRQFSNSRSEMNVSTLELGDSALYLCASSHRDKTIYGYTFGSGTRLTVV.

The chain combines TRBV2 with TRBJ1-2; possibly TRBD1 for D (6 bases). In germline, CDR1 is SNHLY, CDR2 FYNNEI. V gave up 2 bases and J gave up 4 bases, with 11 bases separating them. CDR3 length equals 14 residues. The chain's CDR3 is CASSESGGVYGYTF. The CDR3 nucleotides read TGTGCCAGCAGTGAATCGGGGGGCGTCTATGGCTACACCTTC.

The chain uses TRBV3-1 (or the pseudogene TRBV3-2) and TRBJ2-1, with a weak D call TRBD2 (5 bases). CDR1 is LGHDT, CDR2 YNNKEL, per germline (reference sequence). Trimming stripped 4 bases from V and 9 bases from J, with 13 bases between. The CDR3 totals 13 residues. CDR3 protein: CASSPLGVGEQFF. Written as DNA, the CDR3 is TGTGCCAGCAGCCCACTAGGAGTAGGTGAGCAGTTCTTC.

DNA for the CDR3: TGCAGCGTTGGGACTAGCGCGTCAAAGGGGTCGTACGAGCAGTACTTC. Protein sequence: CSVGTSASKGSYEQYF. This rearrangement joins TRBV29-1 to TRBJ2-7; 9 bases are shared with TRBD2. Germline lookup yields CDR1 SQVTM and CDR2 ANQGSEA. This CDR3 has 16 amino acids. V was pared by 4 bases and J by 4 bases, with 14 bases of the junction left unmatched.

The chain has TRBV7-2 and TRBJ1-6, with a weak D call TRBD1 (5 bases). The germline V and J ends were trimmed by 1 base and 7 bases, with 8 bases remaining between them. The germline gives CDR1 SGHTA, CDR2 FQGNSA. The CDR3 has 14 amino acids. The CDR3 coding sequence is TGTGCCAGCAGCTTAGGACAGAAAAATTCACCCCTCCACTTT. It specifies CASSLGQKNSPLHF.

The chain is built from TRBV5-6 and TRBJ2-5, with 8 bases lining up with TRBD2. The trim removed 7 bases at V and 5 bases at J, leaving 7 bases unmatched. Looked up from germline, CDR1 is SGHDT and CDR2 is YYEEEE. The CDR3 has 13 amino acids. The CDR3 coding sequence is TGTGCCAGCGCCTTACTAGCGGAGGAGACCCAGTACTTC. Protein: CASALLAEETQYF. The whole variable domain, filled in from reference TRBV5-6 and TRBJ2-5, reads DAGVTQSPTHLIKTRGQQVTLRCSPKSGHDTVSWYQQALGQGPQFIFQYYEEEERQRGNFPDRFSGHQFPNYSSELNVNALLLGDSALYLCASALLAEETQYFGPGTRLLVL.

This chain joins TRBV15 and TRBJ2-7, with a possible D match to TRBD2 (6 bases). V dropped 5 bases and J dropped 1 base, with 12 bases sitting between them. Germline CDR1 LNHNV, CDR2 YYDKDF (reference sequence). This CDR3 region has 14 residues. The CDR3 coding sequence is TGTGCCACCAGCCGGCTAGCGCTTTCCTACGAGCAGTACTTC. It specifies CATSRLALSYEQYF.

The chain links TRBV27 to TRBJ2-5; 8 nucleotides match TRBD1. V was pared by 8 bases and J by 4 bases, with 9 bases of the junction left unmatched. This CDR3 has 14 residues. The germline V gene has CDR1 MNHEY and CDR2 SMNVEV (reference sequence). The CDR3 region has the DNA TGTGCCAGCCGACCCGGCAGGGGGCTAGAGACCCAGTACTTC. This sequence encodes CASRPGRGLETQYF.

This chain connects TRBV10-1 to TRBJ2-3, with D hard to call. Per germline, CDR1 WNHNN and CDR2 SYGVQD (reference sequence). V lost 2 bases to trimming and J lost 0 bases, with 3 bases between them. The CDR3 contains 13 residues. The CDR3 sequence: CASSETSTDTQYF. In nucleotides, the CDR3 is TGCGCCAGCAGTGAGACTAGCACAGATACGCAGTATTTT.

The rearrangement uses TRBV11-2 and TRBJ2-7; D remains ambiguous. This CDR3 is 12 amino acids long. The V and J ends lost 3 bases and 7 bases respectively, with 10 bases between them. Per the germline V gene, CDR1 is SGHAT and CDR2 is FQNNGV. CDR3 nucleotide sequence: TGTGCCAGCAGCTTTGACAAAAGTGAGCAGTACTTC. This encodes CASSFDKSEQYF.

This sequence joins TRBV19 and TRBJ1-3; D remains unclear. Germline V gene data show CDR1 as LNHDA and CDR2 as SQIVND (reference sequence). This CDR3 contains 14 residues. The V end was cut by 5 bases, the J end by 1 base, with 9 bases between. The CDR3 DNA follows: TGTGCCAGTAGTTACCAGGCGTCTGGAAACACCATATATTTT. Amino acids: CASSYQASGNTIYF.

This CDR3 reads CASSLAPLGGEKLFF. CDR3 nucleotides: TGTGCCAGCAGCTTAGCACCCTTGGGGGGTGAAAAACTGTTTTTT. The chain employs TRBV7-8 and TRBJ1-4, with a weak D call TRBD1 (5 bases). The CDR3 extends over 15 amino acids. Trimming left V 0 bases short and J 7 bases short, with 12 bases between. Per germline, CDR1 SGHVS and CDR2 FQNEAQ.

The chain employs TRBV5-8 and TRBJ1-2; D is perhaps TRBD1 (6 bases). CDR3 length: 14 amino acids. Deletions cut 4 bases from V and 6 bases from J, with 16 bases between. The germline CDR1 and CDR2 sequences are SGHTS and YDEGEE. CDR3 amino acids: CASSPQTGLNGYTF. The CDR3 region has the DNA TGTGCCAGCAGCCCCCAAACAGGGTTGAATGGCTACACCTTC. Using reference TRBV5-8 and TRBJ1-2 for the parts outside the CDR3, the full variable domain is EAGVTQSPTHLIKTRGQQATLRCSPISGHTSVYWYQQALGLGLQFLLWYDEGEERNRGNFPPRFSGRQFPNYSSELNVNALELEDSALYLCASSPQTGLNGYTFGSGTRLTVV.

The CDR3 DNA reads as TGTGCCAGTAGTGCACCGGGACAGAGAGTTTACGAGCAGTACTTC. It yields the protein CASSAPGQRVYEQYF. This chain links TRBV19 with TRBJ2-7, with 7 bases fitting TRBD1. This CDR3 spans 15 amino acids. J lost 4 bases, V lost 5 bases, and 11 bases had no gene match. In germline, CDR1 is LNHDA, CDR2 SQIVND (reference sequence).

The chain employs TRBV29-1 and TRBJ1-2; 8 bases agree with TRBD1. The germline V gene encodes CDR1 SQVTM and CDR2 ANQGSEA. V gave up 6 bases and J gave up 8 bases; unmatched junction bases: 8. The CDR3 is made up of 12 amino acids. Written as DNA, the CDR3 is TGCAGCGTAGCAGGGGGCCCGGGGGGCTACACCTTC. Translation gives CSVAGGPGGYTF.

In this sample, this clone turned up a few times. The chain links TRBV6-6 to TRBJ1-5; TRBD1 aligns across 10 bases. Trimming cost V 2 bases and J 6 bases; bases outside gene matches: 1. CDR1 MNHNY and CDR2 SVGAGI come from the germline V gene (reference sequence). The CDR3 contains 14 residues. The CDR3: CASSYGQGGQPQHF. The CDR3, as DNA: TGTGCCAGCAGTTACGGACAGGGGGGTCAGCCCCAGCATTTT.

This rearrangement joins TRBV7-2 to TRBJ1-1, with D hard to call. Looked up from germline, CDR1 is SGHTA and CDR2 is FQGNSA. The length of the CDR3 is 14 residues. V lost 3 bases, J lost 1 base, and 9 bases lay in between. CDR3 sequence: CASSLLNKNTEAFF. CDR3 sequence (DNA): TGTGCCAGCAGCTTGTTAAATAAGAACACTGAAGCTTTCTTT.